This T cell receptor beta chain came from a study of shared clonotypes between healthy human individuals. Whole-study context: Three plates each covered CD4 naive and memory; CD8 naive two, CD8 memory one. Study results and caveats: Non-shared clonotypes had lower generation probabilities than those shared by all four donors. Around 5% of naive CD4 clonotypes were common to several donors.

Per the study methods: ImmunoSEQ yielded junction-only sequences lacking quality scores, so filtering differed. Sequenced by immunoSEQ multiplex PCR; TCRdb stores in-frame clones only, minus some. The V and J calls and clone size are taken from that table; D and trimming were inferred from the DNA. This sample has millions of clones; roughly 94% occur once, and the top ten carry 0.1% to 0.15%. Comments on this clone: What it recognizes is unknown.

Sequenced sample: naive CD4+ T cells sorted from blood. As for subset: CD45RA+ positively selected. The source is a man between 18 and 29 years old in good health.

This chain's CDR3 is CASSLRTGQGSEQYF. The DNA of the CDR3 is TGTGCCAGCAGCCTCCGGACAGGGCAAGGCTCCGAGCAGTACTTC. J is TRBJ2-7 and V is TRBV7-2, with TRBD1 matching 8 bases. With 5 bases clipped from V and 6 bases from J, the junction kept 12 bases outside the gene matches. CDR1 is SGHTA and CDR2 is FQGNSA in the germline V gene. This CDR3 spans 15 amino acids.